What follows describes a single T cell receptor beta chain. No antigen is known for it. TCRdb reworked the 5' RACE reads into one entry per CDR3 protein, no DNA. This repertoire includes roughly 390,000 distinct CDR3 sequences. CDR1 is SNHLY, CDR2 FYNNEI, per germline. This CDR3 is built from 13 residues. The sample comes from a study of T cells expressing NK-cell markers. Points from the study as a whole: A handful of donors likewise had their CD3+CD56-NKG2C+ fraction led by these clonotypes.

V is TRBV2 and J is TRBJ2-7. The clonotype comes from a woman between 50 and 59 years old in good health. Material: blood T cells: a sorted CD56 or NKG2C T cell subset, CD4+ or CD8+ T cells, or bulk PBMC T cells (not recorded which). The chain's CDR3 is CASTPRSPYEQYF.